The next 16 T cell receptor beta chains were all read from a single sample in a study of T cells in women clearing cervical HPV infection. Clones were sequenced by immunoSEQ multiplex PCR, and TCRdb holds only the in-frame ones, with some missing. This repertoire includes tens of thousands of clones. The sequencing input was blood buffy coat. The receptors come from a woman between 18 and 70 years old with a cervical HPV16 infection that either progressed to CIN3+ or cleared (not recorded which).

A word on this clone: Read data end 3 residues before the CDR3 end; the end is taken from the germline J gene. This rearrangement joins TRBV18 to TRBJ1-1, with 7 bases fitting TRBD1. V shed 5 bases and J 0 bases; nucleotides not matched to a gene: 6. The CDR3 has 15 amino acids. Germline V gene sequence: CDR1 KGHSH, CDR2 LQKENI. The CDR3 loop is CASSRDRALNTEAFF. Partial CDR3 DNA: TGTGCCAGCTCAAGGGACAGAGCGTTGAACACTGAA.

Turning to this clone: The junction and the germline gene differ at one end; a read error may be behind it. The CDR3 extends 3 residues past the end of the read, so its final part is completed from the germline J gene. Other nucleotide sequences from this sample produce the same CDR3. The chain is built from TRBV29-1 and TRBJ1-3; D possibly corresponds to TRBD1 (6 bases). Germline CDR1 and CDR2: SQVTM and ANQGSEA. The CDR3 totals 16 residues. CDR3 bases read: TGCAGCGTTGAAGTTCTCCGGGGGGCGTACGGAAACACA. Its translation is CSVEVLRGAYGNT. The CDR3 reads in full as CSVEVLRGAYGNTIYF.

In the case of this clone: The missing CDR3 end, 3 residues past where the read stops, is filled in from the germline J gene. The chain joins TRBV7-6 to TRBJ1-2, with a weak D call TRBD1 (6 bases). The germline V and J ends were trimmed by 5 bases and 3 bases, with 10 bases remaining between them. The CDR3 consists of 13 residues. Germline-derived CDR1 and CDR2 are SGHVS and FNYEAQ. CDR3 DNA, as far as it was read: TGTGCCAGCAGCCCGGACAGCGACTATGGC. Its translation: CASSPDSDYG. The entire CDR3 protein reads CASSPDSDYGYTF.

Concerning this clone: The read terminates 3 residues ahead of where the CDR3 ends, so the germline J gene completes it. The chain couples TRBV6-1 to TRBJ1-4; tentatively, D is TRBD1 (6 bases). V lost 4 bases to trimming and J lost 4 bases, with 13 bases between them. The CDR3 has 15 amino acids. Germline CDR1 MNHNS, CDR2 SASEGT. The CDR3 is CASSASGAGNEKLFF. CDR3 bases read: TGTGCCAGCAGTGCGTCAGGGGCCGGTAATGAAAAA.

On this clone itself: One end of the junction varies from germline; a read error may be responsible. The CDR3 extends 3 residues past the end of the read, so its final part is completed from the germline J gene. The V call is TRBV4-2, the J call TRBJ1-3, with D hard to call. In germline, CDR1 is LGHNA, CDR2 YNFKEQ. This CDR3 comprises 16 residues. Here the CDR3 reads CASSQDSGSSGNTIYF. The part of the CDR3 DNA that was read is TGCGCCAGCAGCCAAGATTCTGGCTCCTCTGGAAACACC.

A word on this clone: The CDR3 end lies 3 residues beyond the end of the read and is filled in from the germline J gene. The V and J genes are TRBV6-2 or TRBV6-3 and TRBJ1-5, with D hard to call. Trimming stripped 4 bases from V and 5 bases from J, with 9 bases between. Germline CDR1 reads MNHEY; CDR2 reads SVGEGT. This CDR3 comprises 13 residues. CDR3 DNA, as far as it was read: TGTGCCAGCAGTTTAGACACCTATCAGCCC. It translates to CASSLDTYQP. The complete CDR3 sequence is CASSLDTYQPQHF.

About this clone itself: The read stops 3 residues short of the end of the CDR3; the missing end is completed from the germline J gene. V usage is TRBV6-2 or TRBV6-3 and J usage is TRBJ1-2; TRBD1 matches at 7 bases. CDR3 length: 15 amino acids. Germline lookup yields CDR1 MNHEY and CDR2 SVGEGT. The CDR3 bases that were read are TGTGCCAGCAGTTCATACAGGGGTGTCAAAAACATC. As protein: CASSSYRGVKNI. The whole CDR3 sequence reads CASSSYRGVKNIYTF.

Worth noting for this clone: The read ends 3 residues before the CDR3 terminus; that terminus is restored from the germline J gene. The chain links TRBV20-1 to TRBJ2-7; unclear D gene. CDR3 length equals 13 residues. V was pared by 0 bases and J by 3 bases, with 9 bases between. Germline-derived CDR1 and CDR2 are DFQATT and SNEGSKA (reference sequence). The CDR3 sequence is CSARDPQYYEQYF. The DNA read from the CDR3 is TGCAGTGCTAGAGATCCACAGTACTACGAG.

A remark on this clone: From the germline J gene comes the end of the CDR3, since the read stops 3 residues before it. This sequence joins TRBV7-2 and TRBJ2-4; D gene ambiguous. The CDR3 has 12 amino acids. Per germline, CDR1 SGHTA and CDR2 FQGNSA. CDR3 bases read: TGTGCCAGCAGCTTGAATAACTATGGT. This sequence encodes CASSLNNYG. The whole CDR3 protein reads CASSLNNYGQYF.

Turning to this clone: Read coverage stops 3 residues before the CDR3 terminus; the germline J gene supplies the remainder. The chain recombines TRBV28 with TRBJ1-6, with TRBD1 matching 7 bases. CDR1 is MDHEN and CDR2 is SYDVKM in the germline V gene. The CDR3 totals 15 residues. J was trimmed by 2 bases and V by 5 bases; bases with no gene match: 3. The sequenced part of the CDR3 DNA is TGTGCCAGCAGTCCTGGACAGGCCTATAATTCACCC. Translating gives CASSPGQAYNSP. The CDR3 reads in full as CASSPGQAYNSPLHF.

As for this clone: Read data end 3 residues before the CDR3 end; the end is taken from the germline J gene. The rearrangement uses TRBV5-4 and TRBJ1-3; tentatively, D is TRBD1 (5 bases). The V end lost 4 bases, the J end lost 1 base, and 9 bases lay between the germline ends. Looked up from germline, CDR1 is SGHNT and CDR2 is YYREEE (reference sequence). The CDR3 is 14 residues long. The CDR3 is CASSTQGSGNTIYF. The DNA read from the CDR3 is TGTGCCAGCAGCACGCAGGGTTCTGGAAACACC.

Turning to this clone: The read stops 3 residues short of the end of the CDR3; the missing end is completed from the germline J gene. Other nucleotide sequences in the sample specify the same CDR3. The V call is TRBV7-3, the J call TRBJ2-5; D is unresolved. Trimming removed 5 bases from V and 2 bases from J, with 9 bases in between. Looked up from germline, CDR1 is SGHTA and CDR2 is FQGTGA. The CDR3 spans 13 residues. The DNA read from the CDR3 is TGTGCCAGCAGCCCGACTTTACAAGAGACC. Translation gives CASSPTLQET. The complete CDR3 protein is CASSPTLQETQYF.

About this clone: The missing CDR3 end, 3 residues past where the read stops, is filled in from the germline J gene. The chain employs TRBV7-2 and TRBJ2-5; D is uncertain. The CDR3 sequence is 13 residues long. Trimming stripped 2 bases from V and 3 bases from J, with 7 bases between. Germline V gives CDR1 SGHTA, CDR2 FQGNSA. CDR3 DNA, as far as it was read: TGTGCCAGCAGCTTAAGCCGGGAAGAGACC. Protein sequence: CASSLSREET. In full, the CDR3 reads CASSLSREETQYF.

For this clone: The sequenced fragment ends 3 residues before the CDR3 boundary, so the rest is inferred from the germline J gene. V gene TRBV7-2 combines with J gene TRBJ2-2, with no clear D. Germline lookup yields CDR1 SGHTA and CDR2 FQGNSA. The CDR3 consists of 14 residues. The covered CDR3 bases are TGTGCCAGCAGCTTCCGTACTGATAATTCACCG. This gives the protein CASSFRTDNSP. The whole CDR3 is CASSFRTDNSPLFF.

Points on this clone: The CDR3 end is not reached by the read, which stops 3 residues before it; the germline J gene fills it in. The gene calls are TRBV19 and TRBJ2-3; 12 bases are shared with TRBD2. The germline CDR1 and CDR2 sequences are LNHDA and SQIVND (reference sequence). This CDR3 has 20 residues. The J segment lost 0 bases and the V segment lost 1 base, leaving 11 bases of the junction unmatched. Here the CDR3 reads CASSIGTSGAYSSSTDTQYF. The CDR3 bases that were read are TGTGCCAGTAGTATAGGGACTAGCGGGGCTTATTCGTCTAGCACAGATACG.

A note on this clone: From the germline J gene comes the end of the CDR3, since the read stops 3 residues before it. The rearrangement links TRBV19 to TRBJ2-2; 9 bases match TRBD1. V trimming: 5 bases; J trimming: 7 bases; junction bases outside the gene matches: 8. Germline V gene data show CDR1 as LNHDA and CDR2 as SQIVND (reference sequence). The CDR3 spans 15 residues. CDR3 sequence: CASSVRQGGGGELFF. CDR3 DNA (partial): TGTGCCAGTAGTGTCCGACAGGGGGGTGGCGGGGAG.